This is a list of T cell receptor beta chains from one sample in a study of blood T cell repertoires in COVID-19. Sequencing used immunoSEQ multiplex PCR; TCRdb keeps in-frame clones, though not all of them. The table lists some 65,000 clones, around 80% of them singletons, with roughly a tenth in the top ten. Material for sequencing was peripheral blood. The receptors were sampled from a human donor in a cohort sampled during active COVID-19. The CDR3 runs from the conserved cysteine through the conserved F or W. A D gene is named only where the DNA matches it firmly. Size is stated for part of the rows, as once, few or many counts, or as a class when the clone is expanded.

TRBD1 few 15 TRBJ1-1 TRBV6-6 TGTGCCAGCAGTCGATCGACAGGGCCGAACACTGAAGCTTTCTTT CASSRSTGPNTEAFF
NA once 17 TRBJ2-6 TRBV6-2/TRBV6-3 TGTGCCAGCAGTTCCCAACAAGGGAGCTCTGGGGCCAACGTCCTGACTTTC CASSSQQGSSGANVLTF
TRBD1 NA 16 TRBJ1-1 TRBV18 TGTGCCAGCTCACCTGGGACAGGGGGTACCAACACTGAAGCTTTCTTT CASSPGTGGTNTEAFF
TRBD2 NA 14 TRBJ2-1 TRBV7-9 TGTGCCAGCAGCCTTACTAGCGGGAACAATGAGCAGTTCTTC CASSLTSGNNEQFF
TRBD2 NA 15 TRBJ2-7 TRBV7-8 TGTGCCAGCAGCCTTAGCGGGAGTGGCCTCGCCGAGCAGTACTTC CASSLSGSGLAEQYF
NA NA 13 TRBJ1-4 TRBV7-9 TGTGCCAGCAGCTTACAGGTTAATGAAAAACTGTTTTTT CASSLQVNEKLFF
TRBD1 once 14 TRBJ2-7 TRBV25-1 TGTGCCAGCAGTGGTGCAGGGGGCAAATGGGAGCAGTACTTC CASSGAGGKWEQYF
NA once 15 TRBJ2-4 TRBV6-5 TGTGCCAGCAGTTACTCAATTAGAGACAAAAACATTCAGTACTTC CASSYSIRDKNIQYF
NA NA 17 TRBJ2-6 TRBV19 TGTGCCAGTAGTCCCCGCGGAAGACGCTCTGGGGCCAACGTCCTGACTTTC CASSPRGRRSGANVLTF
NA NA 15 TRBJ2-7 TRBV15 TGTGCCACCAGCAGAGCGGGATCCTTCTCCTACGAGCAGTACTTC CATSRAGSFSYEQYF
TRBD1 NA 15 TRBJ1-5 TRBV2 TGTGCCAGCAGTGGGACAGGGAGTAGCAATCAGCCCCAGCATTTT CASSGTGSSNQPQHF
NA few 14 TRBJ1-2 TRBV7-2 TGTGCCAGCAGCAGTGGAAGGGGTGCCCATGGCTACACCTTC CASSSGRGAHGYTF
TRBD2 NA 17 TRBJ2-7 TRBV4-1 TGCGCCAGCATCACTAGCGGGAGGCCACTCTTTAGGGACGAGCAGTACTTC CASITSGRPLFRDEQYF
TRBD2 once 14 TRBJ2-5 TRBV7-2 TGTGCCAGCAGCCCCTCCGGGCGGGGGGAGACCCAGTACTTC CASSPSGRGETQYF
NA few 16 TRBJ2-2 TRBV21-1 TGTGCCAGCAGCACCCTGTCCCGGGACAGAACCGGGGAGCTGTTTTTT CASSTLSRDRTGELFF
NA NA 13 TRBJ1-3 TRBV27 TGTGCCAGCAGACCTAACTCTGGAAACACCATATATTTT CASRPNSGNTIYF
NA NA 13 TRBJ2-5 TRBV12-3/TRBV12-4 TGTGCCAGCTCCTACAGCGGGCAAGAGACCCAGTACTTC CASSYSGQETQYF
NA NA 13 TRBJ1-2 TRBV18 TGTGCCAGCTCACCACCCGGGAGAGAAGGCTACACCTTC CASSPPGREGYTF
NA NA 17 TRBJ2-7 TRBV3-1/TRBV3-2 TGTGCCAGCAGCCCGAAACACCTGGACAGTTGGGGTTACGAGCAGTACTTC CASSPKHLDSWGYEQYF
TRBD2 NA 15 TRBJ2-1 TRBV5-1 TGCGCCAGCAGCTTGAGCGGCGGGAGTCACAATGAGCAGTTCTTC CASSLSGGSHNEQFF
TRBD1 NA 16 TRBJ1-6 TRBV19 TGTGCCAGTAGTAACCGGGACAGGGGGATCAGGGCACCCCTCCACTTT CASSNRDRGIRAPLHF
NA few 14 TRBJ1-2 TRBV6-1 TGTGCCAGCAGTGAAGTGGGGTCAGGGATTGGCTACACCTTC CASSEVGSGIGYTF
NA NA 14 TRBJ2-3 TRBV5-6 TGTGCCAGCCTCGTGGGCAGTAGCACAGATACGCAGTATTTT CASLVGSSTDTQYF
NA NA 14 TRBJ2-4 TRBV7-9 TGTGCCAGCAGCCCCCGTTGGGGGGAGAACATTCAGTACTTC CASSPRWGENIQYF
TRBD2 NA 14 TRBJ2-1 TRBV6-5 TGTGCCAGCAGTTTAGCGGGAGGGCCCCCTGAGCAGTTCTTC CASSLAGGPPEQFF
NA NA 16 TRBJ2-7 TRBV6-2/TRBV6-3 TGTGCCAGCACCCCAATTGACCAGGGAGGACCCTACGAGCAGTACTTC CASTPIDQGGPYEQYF
NA NA 11 TRBJ2-7 TRBV27 TGTGCCAGCACCTATACAAGAGGGCAGTACTTC CASTYTRGQYF
TRBD2 NA 18 TRBJ2-1 TRBV4-2 TGTGCCAGCAGCCAAGATGCCGGACTAGCGGGATCCTACAATGAGCAGTTCTTC CASSQDAGLAGSYNEQFF
TRBD2 NA 19 TRBJ2-3 TRBV24-1 TGTGCCACCAGTGCCGTCCCACTTAAGCGGGAGGGTGTTACAGATACGCAGTATTTT CATSAVPLKREGVTDTQYF
NA NA 15 TRBJ1-6 TRBV18 TGTGCCAGCTCACTTGGGCAGGACTATAATTCACCCCTCCACTTT CASSLGQDYNSPLHF
NA NA 15 TRBJ2-2 TRBV2 TGTGCCAGCACCTTGACAGAGCCGAACACCGGGGAGCTGTTTTTT CASTLTEPNTGELFF
NA NA 16 TRBJ1-5 TRBV21-1 TGTGCCAGCAGCAAAGGGGGAGGGGTACTCAATCAGCCCCAGCATTTT CASSKGGGVLNQPQHF
TRBD2 once 16 TRBJ2-3 TRBV11-3 TGTGCCAGCAGCCGAGGACTAGCGGGACGCACAGATACGCAGTATTTT CASSRGLAGRTDTQYF
NA few 12 TRBJ1-1 TRBV29-1 TGCAGCGTTGTTCTGGGCAACACTGAAGCTTTCTTT CSVVLGNTEAFF
NA NA 15 TRBJ2-2 TRBV15 TGTGCCACCAGCAGAGGCGGTGGGTCCGGCGGGGAGCTGTTTTTT CATSRGGGSGGELFF